These T cell receptor beta chains were read from a single sample in a study of CD8 T cells in ankylosing spondylitis. TCRdb recomputed calls from the 5' RACE reads with MiXCR, one row per CDR3 protein. This table holds 200,000 to 300,000 distinct CDR3 sequences, 8% to 11% found once. The sequenced material came from blood, either unsorted or a sorted T cell fraction (not recorded which). All receptors come from a male donor with ankylosing spondylitis or in good health (not recorded which). Each CDR3 is given with its conserved first and last residue. Each record gives: CDR3 length, D gene, clone size, V gene, J gene, CDR3 DNA, CDR3 protein. The D gene is left open where the match is weak. Clone size is shown for a subset of rows, as once, few, many or a class of expanded clone.

CDR3 length: 15
D gene: TRBD2
clone size: few
V gene: TRBV6-1
J gene: TRBJ2-3
CDR3 DNA: TGTGCCAGCGACCTACTAGCGGCCTCAAGAGATACGCAGTATTTT
CDR3 protein: CASDLLAASRDTQYF

CDR3 length: 14
D gene: NA
clone size: many
V gene: TRBV12-3/TRBV12-4
J gene: TRBJ1-4
CDR3 DNA: TGTGCCAGCAGTTTTAACGGACCTAATGAAAAACTGTTTTTT
CDR3 protein: CASSFNGPNEKLFF

CDR3 length: 10
D gene: NA
clone size: many
V gene: TRBV27
J gene: TRBJ2-7
CDR3 DNA: TGTGCCAGCAGTAGACAAGAGCAGTACTTC
CDR3 protein: CASSRQEQYF

CDR3 length: 19
D gene: NA
clone size: many
V gene: TRBV4-1
J gene: TRBJ1-2
CDR3 DNA: TGCGCCAGCAGCCAAGTTCCCCGATCAAAGATGATCACTAACTATGGCTACACCTTC
CDR3 protein: CASSQVPRSKMITNYGYTF

CDR3 length: 13
D gene: NA
clone size: many
V gene: TRBV12-3/TRBV12-4
J gene: TRBJ1-5
CDR3 DNA: TGTGCCAGCAGTTCAGCCGCCAGTGGGCCCCAGCATTTT
CDR3 protein: CASSSAASGPQHF

CDR3 length: 14
D gene: TRBD1
clone size: many
V gene: TRBV20-1
J gene: TRBJ2-7
CDR3 DNA: TGCAGTGCCCCCCGGGACAGCGGTTGGGGCGAGCAGTACTTC
CDR3 protein: CSAPRDSGWGEQYF

CDR3 length: 15
D gene: NA
clone size: many
V gene: TRBV11-2
J gene: TRBJ2-5
CDR3 DNA: TGTGCCAGCAGCTTAGTAGTACGACCCCAAGAGACCCAGTACTTC
CDR3 protein: CASSLVVRPQETQYF

CDR3 length: 14
D gene: NA
clone size: few
V gene: TRBV7-8
J gene: TRBJ2-7
CDR3 DNA: TGTGCCAGCAGCTCGTTAGGGCCTTCCTACGAGCAGTACTTC
CDR3 protein: CASSSLGPSYEQYF

CDR3 length: 17
D gene: TRBD2
clone size: many
V gene: TRBV10-2
J gene: TRBJ2-7
CDR3 DNA: TGCGCCAGCAGTGAAGTTGGAGCGGGGGGGAGTTTCTACGAGCAGTACTTC
CDR3 protein: CASSEVGAGGSFYEQYF

CDR3 length: 14
D gene: NA
clone size: many
V gene: TRBV12-3/TRBV12-4
J gene: TRBJ2-1
CDR3 DNA: TGTGCCAGCAGTTCCCGACTGGAGTACAATGAGCAGTTCTTC
CDR3 protein: CASSSRLEYNEQFF

CDR3 length: 15
D gene: NA
clone size: few
V gene: TRBV20-1
J gene: TRBJ1-5
CDR3 DNA: TGCAGTGCTTATCACCTCTCAGGTGTCGGACAGCCCCAGCATTTT
CDR3 protein: CSAYHLSGVGQPQHF

CDR3 length: 15
D gene: NA
clone size: many
V gene: TRBV29-1
J gene: TRBJ2-3
CDR3 DNA: TGCAGCGTGGCCGGAGGGGGGGTCGGAGGAGATACGCAGTATTTT
CDR3 protein: CSVAGGGVGGDTQYF

CDR3 length: 15
D gene: NA
clone size: many
V gene: TRBV4-1
J gene: TRBJ2-7
CDR3 DNA: TGCGCCAGCAGCCAAGAGCAGGACTCGTCCTACGAGCAGTACTTC
CDR3 protein: CASSQEQDSSYEQYF

CDR3 length: 11
D gene: NA
clone size: many
V gene: TRBV5-1
J gene: TRBJ2-3
CDR3 DNA: TGCGCCAGCAGGTGGGAAGATACGCAGTATTTT
CDR3 protein: CASRWEDTQYF

CDR3 length: 13
D gene: NA
clone size: few
V gene: TRBV7-2
J gene: TRBJ1-2
CDR3 DNA: TGTGCCAGCAGCCCCGGGGGGGCGGGTGGCTACACCTTC
CDR3 protein: CASSPGGAGGYTF

CDR3 length: 15
D gene: TRBD1
clone size: NA
V gene: TRBV7-9
J gene: TRBJ1-1
CDR3 DNA: TGTGCCAGCAGCAAAACCGGACAGGGCGGGACTGAAGCTTTCTTT
CDR3 protein: CASSKTGQGGTEAFF

CDR3 length: 13
D gene: TRBD2
clone size: many
V gene: TRBV7-9
J gene: TRBJ2-1
CDR3 DNA: TGTGCCAGCAGCCAAGGACTAGTCGATGAGCAGTTCTTC
CDR3 protein: CASSQGLVDEQFF

CDR3 length: 13
D gene: TRBD1
clone size: many
V gene: TRBV5-1
J gene: TRBJ2-7
CDR3 DNA: TGCGCCAGCAGCCCGGGACAGGGGGACGAGCAGTACTTC
CDR3 protein: CASSPGQGDEQYF

CDR3 length: 14
D gene: NA
clone size: many
V gene: TRBV25-1
J gene: TRBJ2-5
CDR3 DNA: TGTGCCACCGCCCGTGGGGGCGCCGCGGAGACCCAGTACTTC
CDR3 protein: CATARGGAAETQYF

CDR3 length: 13
D gene: NA
clone size: many
V gene: TRBV28
J gene: TRBJ2-7
CDR3 DNA: TGTGCCAGCAGTTTAGTCGGGGCGGGCGAGCAGTACTTC
CDR3 protein: CASSLVGAGEQYF

CDR3 length: 18
D gene: TRBD1
clone size: many
V gene: TRBV20-1
J gene: TRBJ2-7
CDR3 DNA: TGCAGTGCTAGAACCCGGGGTAGGGGGCCCGAGTCCTCCTACGAGCAGTACTTC
CDR3 protein: CSARTRGRGPESSYEQYF

CDR3 length: 14
D gene: NA
clone size: many
V gene: TRBV5-1
J gene: TRBJ1-2
CDR3 DNA: TGCGCCAGCAGCTCACAGGGCGGGAGCTATGGCTACACCTTC
CDR3 protein: CASSSQGGSYGYTF

CDR3 length: 14
D gene: NA
clone size: many
V gene: TRBV7-2
J gene: TRBJ1-2
CDR3 DNA: TGTGCCAGCAGCTTATGGCAGGAGACCTATGGCTACACCTTC
CDR3 protein: CASSLWQETYGYTF

CDR3 length: 12
D gene: NA
clone size: many
V gene: TRBV11-3
J gene: TRBJ2-1
CDR3 DNA: TGTGCCAGCAGCTTAGATTCCGGGGAGCAGTTCTTC
CDR3 protein: CASSLDSGEQFF

CDR3 length: 16
D gene: NA
clone size: few
V gene: TRBV27
J gene: TRBJ2-1
CDR3 DNA: TGCACCAGCAGTTACGGCCTTGACCTTGAGTACAATGAGCAGTTCTTC
CDR3 protein: CTSSYGLDLEYNEQFF

CDR3 length: 11
D gene: NA
clone size: NA
V gene: TRBV20-1
J gene: TRBJ1-2
CDR3 DNA: TGCAGTGCTAGCGCGGGCTATGGCTACACCTTC
CDR3 protein: CSASAGYGYTF

CDR3 length: 18
D gene: TRBD1
clone size: NA
V gene: TRBV11-1
J gene: TRBJ2-2
CDR3 DNA: TGTGCCAGCAGCCCCGGGGCCGGACAGGCTATAAACACCGGGGAGCTGTTTTTT
CDR3 protein: CASSPGAGQAINTGELFF

CDR3 length: 17
D gene: NA
clone size: few
V gene: TRBV30
J gene: TRBJ1-4
CDR3 DNA: TGTGCCTGGACTGCCGGAGGGGCCGTTGCAACTAATGAAAAACTGTTTTTT
CDR3 protein: CAWTAGGAVATNEKLFF

CDR3 length: 16
D gene: TRBD1
clone size: many
V gene: TRBV7-2
J gene: TRBJ1-1
CDR3 DNA: TGTGCCAGCAGCAAGGACAGGGGGTATCCTTACACTGAAGCTTTCTTT
CDR3 protein: CASSKDRGYPYTEAFF

CDR3 length: 14
D gene: NA
clone size: many
V gene: TRBV5-1
J gene: TRBJ2-1
CDR3 DNA: TGCGCCAGCAGAAACGGACGGCAGTACAATGAGCAGTTCTTC
CDR3 protein: CASRNGRQYNEQFF

CDR3 length: 14
D gene: NA
clone size: many
V gene: TRBV12-3/TRBV12-4
J gene: TRBJ2-7
CDR3 DNA: TGTGCCAGCAGTTTAGCCCTGGGGGAATACGAGCAGTACTTC
CDR3 protein: CASSLALGEYEQYF

CDR3 length: 14
D gene: NA
clone size: many
V gene: TRBV11-2
J gene: TRBJ2-2
CDR3 DNA: TGTGCCACCCTAGAAGGGCTGAGTGCCGGGGAGCTGTTTTTT
CDR3 protein: CATLEGLSAGELFF

CDR3 length: 15
D gene: TRBD2
clone size: many
V gene: TRBV11-2
J gene: TRBJ2-2
CDR3 DNA: TGTGCCAGCACCCTAGGGACTATCTACACCGGGGAGCTGTTTTTT
CDR3 protein: CASTLGTIYTGELFF

CDR3 length: 15
D gene: NA
clone size: many
V gene: TRBV6-1
J gene: TRBJ2-3
CDR3 DNA: TGTGCCAGCAGCCCCCCCCCGGACGAGCCAGATACGCAGTATTTT
CDR3 protein: CASSPPPDEPDTQYF

CDR3 length: 16
D gene: TRBD1
clone size: NA
V gene: TRBV5-1
J gene: TRBJ2-7
CDR3 DNA: TGCGCCAGCAGCTTTGGTGGGGACAGGAGCTCCTACGAGCAGTACTTC
CDR3 protein: CASSFGGDRSSYEQYF

CDR3 length: 16
D gene: NA
clone size: many
V gene: TRBV6-5
J gene: TRBJ2-7
CDR3 DNA: TGTGCCAGCAGTTACTCGTTACAGCCTAGGGTTTACGAGCAGTACTTC
CDR3 protein: CASSYSLQPRVYEQYF

CDR3 length: 12
D gene: NA
clone size: many
V gene: TRBV3-1
J gene: TRBJ1-1
CDR3 DNA: TGTGCCAGCAGCCAAGATTTGACGGCAGCTTTCTTT
CDR3 protein: CASSQDLTAAFF

CDR3 length: 13
D gene: NA
clone size: many
V gene: TRBV28
J gene: TRBJ2-5
CDR3 DNA: TGTGCCAGCAGTTTAGATGGGGGACAGACCCAGTACTTC
CDR3 protein: CASSLDGGQTQYF